This T cell receptor beta chain was sequenced for a study of blood T cell repertoires in COVID-19. Across the study: Material from acute and convalescent COVID-19 was sourced from the United States, Italy and Spain. PBMCs, B-cell-depleted T cells, or T cells were the source of the cDNA or gDNA that made up the material.

The CDR3 sequence is 12 residues long. V was trimmed by 4 bases and J by 4 bases, leaving 6 bases between them. Per germline, CDR1 SGDLS and CDR2 YYNGEE. Sequencing was performed with immunoSEQ multiplex PCR; in TCRdb, only in-frame clones are kept and a portion is missing. Among tens of thousands of clones listed, 81% were seen once. Seattle patients were enrolled while actively infected and followed longitudinally. The sample comprised peripheral blood. This TCR was sampled from a man between 65 and 85 years old with COVID-19, enrolled during active disease. The chain carries TRBV9 and TRBJ1-3; D gene ambiguous. The CDR3 region is CASSPSGNTIYF. The CDR3 DNA reads as TGTGCCAGCAGCCCTAGCGGAAACACCATATATTTT.